These 17 T cell receptor beta chains were all obtained from the same sample, sequenced in a study of blood T cell repertoires in COVID-19. Clones were read by immunoSEQ multiplex PCR, and TCRdb kept only the in-frame ones, dropping some. Here the sample spans 45,000 to 70,000 clones, about 88% being singletons. Specimen: peripheral blood. These TCRs come from a woman aged 60-75 years with active COVID-19.

This clone was picked up one time. This chain's CDR3 is CASSPGTSGGYNEQFF. The CDR3 nucleotides are TGTGCCAGCAGTCCCGGGACTAGCGGGGGCTACAATGAGCAGTTCTTC. This chain joins TRBV27 and TRBJ2-1; 14 bases align to TRBD2. After removal of 5 bases from V and 3 bases from J, the junction contained 3 bases not matched to a gene. This CDR3 comprises 16 residues. CDR1 and CDR2 from the germline V gene are MNHEY and SMNVEV (reference sequence).

The rearrangement joins TRBV6-5 to TRBJ1-4, with a tentative D call TRBD1 (6 bases). The germline V and J ends were trimmed by 6 bases and 5 bases, with 10 bases remaining between them. Germline V CDR1 and CDR2: MNHEY, SVGAGI. CDR3 size: 13 residues. The CDR3 DNA sequence: TGTGCCAGCAGGACAGGAGGAAATGAAAAACTGTTTTTT. It specifies CASRTGGNEKLFF.

This chain uses TRBV12-3 or TRBV12-4 with TRBJ2-3, with a tentative D call TRBD2 (6 bases). The CDR3 totals 13 residues. With 8 bases removed from V and 6 bases from J, the gap between germline ends came to 15 bases. For the CDR3, the DNA is TGTGCCAGCGGCCGCGGGGTGGCGGATACGCAGTATTTT. It yields the protein CASGRGVADTQYF.

The chain is built from TRBV7-9 and TRBJ2-5; tentatively, D is TRBD1 (5 bases). CDR1 and CDR2 from the germline V gene are SEHNR and FQNEAQ (reference sequence). Trimming left V 4 bases short and J 1 base short, with 13 bases between. The CDR3 totals 15 residues. The CDR3 bases are TGTGCCAGCAGCTCTAACTCAGGGCCCCAAGAGACCCAGTACTTC. Translation gives CASSSNSGPQETQYF.

This chain uses TRBV13 with TRBJ2-5; TRBD2 aligns across 7 bases. This CDR3 has 12 amino acids. Germline CDR1 is PRHDT and CDR2 is FYEKMQ (reference sequence). With 5 bases clipped from V and 7 bases from J, the junction kept 4 bases outside the gene matches. The CDR3 loop is CASSVPGGTQYF. For the CDR3, the DNA is TGTGCCAGCAGCGTGCCGGGAGGGACCCAGTACTTC.

The V and J genes are TRBV5-4 and TRBJ2-7, with 11 bases lining up with TRBD1. Per the germline V gene, CDR1 is SGHNT and CDR2 is YYREEE (reference sequence). CDR3 length: 17 amino acids. V dropped 3 bases and J dropped 3; count of bases not matched to a gene: 11. The CDR3 bases are TGTGCCAGCAGCTCAACAGGACAGGGGGCGTTCAACTACGAGCAGTACTTC. Translating gives CASSSTGQGAFNYEQYF.

The V call is TRBV25-1, the J call TRBJ2-7; 10 nucleotides line up with TRBD2. Germline loops: CDR1 MGHDK, CDR2 SYGVNS. With 5 bases clipped from V and 1 base from J, the junction kept 5 bases outside the gene matches. The CDR3 has 15 residues. The CDR3 DNA is TGTGCCAGCAGTCGTAGCGGGGGGCTGTCCTACGAGCAGTACTTC. It translates to CASSRSGGLSYEQYF.

Only one count was recorded for this clone. This chain links TRBV5-6 with TRBJ2-7, with 9 bases identical to TRBD2. V was pared by 5 bases and J by 7 bases, with 10 bases of the junction left unmatched. The CDR3 spans 14 residues. The germline V gene has CDR1 SGHDT and CDR2 YYEEEE. CDR3 DNA sequence: TGTGCCAGCAGAATGGCGGGGGGGCCAAATGAGCAGTACTTC. This codes for CASRMAGGPNEQYF. Looking up the rest from reference TRBV5-6 and TRBJ2-7 gives the full variable domain: DAGVTQSPTHLIKTRGQQVTLRCSPKSGHDTVSWYQQALGQGPQFIFQYYEEEERQRGNFPDRFSGHQFPNYSSELNVNALLLGDSALYLCASRMAGGPNEQYFGPGTRLTVT.

The chain is built from TRBV30 and TRBJ2-2, with a weak D call TRBD2 (6 bases). The germline gives CDR1 GTSNPN, CDR2 SVGIG (reference sequence). This CDR3 has 14 residues. The V end lost 2 bases, the J end lost 4 bases, and 11 bases lay between the germline ends. CDR3 in amino acids: CAWSILGGTGELFF. In DNA, the CDR3 is TGTGCCTGGAGTATCCTGGGGGGCACCGGGGAGCTGTTTTTT.

The chain's CDR3 is CASSRGGLSSGNTIYF. The CDR3 DNA reads TGTGCCAGCAGCCGCGGGGGGTTAAGCTCTGGAAACACCATATATTTT. The V gene is TRBV7-3, the J gene TRBJ1-3; D is possibly TRBD1 (5 bases). CDR3 length: 16 amino acids. The ends were cut back, 5 bases at V and 0 bases at J, with 14 bases in the middle. CDR1 is SGHTA, CDR2 FQGTGA, per germline.

V gene TRBV24-1 combines with J gene TRBJ2-5; no firm D call. Germline V gene lookup returns CDR1 KGHDR and CDR2 SFDVKD. V was pared by 2 bases and J by 5 bases, with 5 bases between. This CDR3 has 12 residues. This CDR3 reads CATSDSRETQYF. The CDR3 bases are TGTGCCACCAGTGATTCTCGTGAGACCCAGTACTTC.

The rearrangement joins TRBV29-1 to TRBJ1-2, with a weak D call TRBD1 (6 bases). The V gene's germline CDR1 is SQVTM and CDR2 ANQGSEA. There are 12 residues in the CDR3. V was trimmed by 7 bases and J by 0 bases, leaving 9 bases between them. The CDR3 DNA follows: TGCAGCGGCTGGACAGCTAACTATGGCTACACCTTC. Translating gives CSGWTANYGYTF. The whole variable domain, remainder taken from reference TRBV29-1 and TRBJ1-2, is SAVISQKPSRDICQRGTSLTIQCQVDSQVTMMFWYRQQPGQSLTLIATANQGSEATYESGFVIDKFPISRPNLTFSTLTVSNMSPEDSSIYLCSGWTANYGYTFGSGTRLTVV.

The V gene is TRBV5-4, the J gene TRBJ2-3; 11 positions match TRBD2. The trim removed 5 bases at V and 1 base at J, leaving 3 bases unmatched. The CDR3 consists of 15 residues. Germline CDR1 reads SGHNT; CDR2 reads YYREEE (reference sequence). CDR3 loop: CASSPSGGRTDTQYF. For the CDR3, the DNA is TGTGCCAGCAGTCCTAGCGGGGGGCGCACAGATACGCAGTATTTT.

This clone came up a few times. The chain employs TRBV6-5 and TRBJ2-5, with D perhaps matching TRBD2 (6 bases). Trimming took 2 bases from V and 7 from J, leaving 11 bases between them. This CDR3 has 13 residues. Germline V CDR1 and CDR2: MNHEY, SVGAGI. Here the CDR3 DNA reads TGTGCCAGCAGTTACGGGGGGAAGGCGACCCAGTACTTC. Encoded protein: CASSYGGKATQYF.

This chain uses TRBV7-2 with TRBJ1-1, with 7 bases fitting TRBD1. Germline values: CDR1 SGHTA, CDR2 FQGNSA. The CDR3 is 15 residues long. Trimming removed 3 bases from V and 1 base from J; junction bases left unmatched: 5. CDR3 bases: TGTGCCAGCAGCTTTCGGACAGGCCAGAACACTGAAGCTTTCTTT. Its translation: CASSFRTGQNTEAFF.

The chain carries TRBV6-1 and TRBJ2-1; D uncertain. The germline gives CDR1 MNHNS, CDR2 SASEGT. Trimming cost V 1 base and J 6 bases, with 7 bases left between them. This CDR3 comprises 13 residues. CDR3 DNA sequence: TGTGCCAGCAGTGAAGACCCGGGCAATGAGCAGTTCTTC. Protein product: CASSEDPGNEQFF.

This chain uses TRBV5-1 with TRBJ2-7; 9 bases line up with TRBD2. Germline trimming cut 3 bases from V and 6 bases from J; bases unmatched to any gene: 16. The germline V gene encodes CDR1 SGHRS and CDR2 YFSETQ. The CDR3 consists of 17 residues. CDR3 residues: CASSSNSRGTSSSEQYF. CDR3 coding DNA: TGCGCCAGCAGCTCGAACTCCCGGGGGACTAGCTCTTCCGAGCAGTACTTC.